This T cell receptor (beta chain) was captured by sequencing in a study of T cell responses to AZD1222 COVID-19 vaccine (dated by TCRdb to about 2021). A note on the overall study: AZD1222 recipients with second doses at about 4 weeks or about 12 weeks were pooled, because spike-specific TCR depth and breadth did not differ between schedules. A total of 233 trial participants underwent TCR sequencing, of whom 207 had received two doses of AZD1222 and 26 had received two doses of the MenACWY control vaccine. Trial participants were enrolled by age into subgroups of 18-55, 56-69 and 70-plus years, and approximately 150, 30 and 60 TCR-sequenced participants, respectively, were included in these subgroups. Results the study describes overall, beyond this receptor: Conclusions about previously exposed vaccinees were limited because only a handful of AZD1222 recipients were SARS-CoV-2 seropositive at baseline. No day 14 peak-response samples were available, so repertoires were characterized only after the peak T cell response. The whole spike protein was spanned by vaccine-associated CD4 TCRs, and dominant responses were seen in regions 160-218 and 743-854. Most participants were white British and females outnumbered males, and the authors suggested that clonal diversity may have been underestimated. Nearly half of unique spike-specific TCRs reportedly recognized epitopes outside regions mutated in the B.1.351 and B.1.1.7 variants. The 56-69-year group was small, and its depth increase did not reach significance, likely because of low power. After two AZD1222 doses, both the breadth and the depth of spike-specific TCRs were significantly higher than at day 0 and than in MenACWY recipients.

Per the publication, the time point label means: baseline before first vaccination. Vaccinee samples were obtained from the UK trials COV001 and COV002, which included a single-blind randomized controlled phase 2/3 trial of AZD1222 (ChAdOx1 nCoV-19) in healthy adults. Trial participant PBMC samples were collected at day 0 and day 28 after the second dose for TCRbeta chain sequencing. The CDR3 regions of human TCRbeta chains were subjected to immunosequencing. The study's own analysis went as follows. TCRs in the repertoires were compared against a reference library of SARS-CoV-2-specific TCRs that had been generated with the MIRA antigen-specificity platform. Breadth meant the fraction of unique TCRs that were SARS-CoV-2-associated, whereas depth meant the fraction of total T cells that were SARS-CoV-2-associated. Using the MIRA data, each spike-specific TCR was mapped to the spike region that the TCR reacts to and placed in a CD4 or CD8 class. Log10-transformed breadth and depth values were compared by one-way ANOVA with Sidak's multiple comparisons tests. In its TCRdb copy, this immuneACCESS table keeps in-frame sequences only and misses some clones. Where compared with another copy, unresolved V genes explain less than half of these, and the others have no known cause. The V and J calls and clone size are taken from that table; D and trimming were inferred from the DNA. In this sample the table shows tens of thousands of clones, approximately 81% of which occur a single time. The ten largest clones represent 21% of the sample.

V gives up 1 base and J gives up 10 bases, and the segment between their germline ends measures 16 bases. From the cysteine up to the phenylalanine, the CDR3 has a length of 14 residues. Just CDR3 DNA is preserved here, 42 bases in frame from base 1. According to the germline V gene, CDR1 reads SGHTA and CDR2 reads FQGTGA. This clone was counted a few times. No antigen is known for it. Base qualities are not provided; no much larger clone lies one nucleotide away. The material sequenced was peripheral blood, taken on day 0 of AZD1222 vaccination. The TCR comes from an adult in good health. The sequence is built from TRBV7-3 and TRBJ1-2; perhaps TRBD1 is the D gene, with 5 bases matching. CDR3 loop: CASSLRALRGFYTF. At the DNA level, the sequence is TGTGCCAGCAGCTTAAGGGCACTACGGGGGTTCTACACCTTC.